The TCR beta chain described here comes from a study of human versus mouse CDR3 diversity and MHC coevolution. General study results and limits: Human T cells underwent selection on a handful of different MHC II alleles.

Notes on this clone: Its matching antigen is unknown.

Generated by immunoSEQ multiplex PCR, the TCRdb table keeps only in-frame clones and is missing some. The sample has tens of thousands of clones, approximately 92% seen once. Germline V gene sequence: CDR1 MNHNS, CDR2 SASEGT. Trimming took 4 bases from V and 0 from J, leaving 4 bases between them. CDR3 length: 13 residues. The rearrangement joins TRBV6-1 to TRBJ1-5, with unresolved D. The material sequenced was naive CD4+ T cells from blood. Indicated subset: CD45RO-negative CD62L-positive naive CD4 T cells. The TCR was taken from a person aged 25 to 69 in good health. CDR3 amino acids: CASSAYSNQPQHF. The CDR3 nucleotides read TGTGCCAGCAGTGCTTATAGCAATCAGCCCCAGCATTTT.